This T cell receptor (beta chain) is drawn from a study of blood T cell repertoires in COVID-19. For the study at large: The analysed material was cDNA or gDNA that came from T cells, B-cell-depleted T cells, or PBMCs.

Germline V CDR1 and CDR2: MGHDK, SYGVNS. V lost 5 bases to trimming and J lost 5 bases; unmatched junction nucleotides: 10. The CDR3 has 16 residues. This table comes from immunoSEQ multiplex PCR, and its TCRdb copy is limited to in-frame clones, with some not included. The repertoire includes under 250,000 clones, just under 90% of them detected once, and 3.5% to 4% sits in the top ten. Participant age was roughly 18 to 90 years, and participants resided in fewer than 25 US areas. Cohort placement rested on clinical history that participants reported themselves. This TCR was sampled from a woman in her twenties or thirties with acute COVID-19. The source material was PBMCs or T cells enriched from blood (not recorded which). This sequence joins TRBV25-1 and TRBJ2-5; 11 bases are a match to TRBD1. CDR3 nucleotides: TGTGCCAGCAGTTCTAATCCGGGACAGGGGGGGGAGACCCAGTACTTC. Residues: CASSSNPGQGGETQYF. Full variable domain (remainder filled in from reference TRBV25-1 and TRBJ2-5): EADIYQTPRYLVIGTGKKITLECSQTMGHDKMYWYQQDPGMELHLIHYSYGVNSTEKGDLSSESTVSRIRTEHFPLTLESARPSHTSQYLCASSSNPGQGGETQYFGPGTRLLVL.